This T cell receptor (beta chain) was documented in a study of blood T cell repertoires in COVID-19. Study summary: From the United States, Italy and Spain came samples of acute and convalescent COVID-19. Sample material is recorded as cDNA or gDNA derived from T cells, B-cell-depleted T cells, or PBMCs.

Germline CDR1 reads LNHNV; CDR2 reads YYDKDF (reference sequence). The CDR3 runs to 15 residues. V gave up 0 bases and J gave up 5 bases, with 12 bases separating them. In the original processing: The assay estimated nucleated cells by amplifying reference gene primers. Assay used: immunoSEQ multiplex PCR; TCRdb lists only in-frame clones, some missing. V, J and clone size are taken as reported in that table, and D and trimming were inferred from the DNA itself. The table shows 200,000 or so clones, with under 90% occurring only once. The V call is TRBV15, the J call TRBJ2-3; D possibly corresponds to TRBD2 (5 bases). The receptor was isolated from a man aged 55 to 70 who had recovered from COVID-19. Material for sequencing was peripheral blood. The CDR3 DNA reads TGTGCCACCAGCAGAGATGGGCTAGAGGGAGATACGCAGTATTTT. Its protein product is CATSRDGLEGDTQYF.